The 25 T cell receptor beta chains below were found in one sample sequenced in a study of read filtering for tumor transcriptome and immune sequencing. Molecular barcoded adaptors covering alpha/delta and beta/gamma chains were used on 400 ng RNA. Via MiXCR, TCRdb re-called the reads, giving one row per CDR3 protein. The sample has fewer than 90,000 distinct CDR3 sequences, over 9% seen once. The sequenced sample consisted of a population of CD138-negative cells sorted from bone marrow. The source of these receptors is a donor older than 35 with multiple myeloma.

Comments on this clonotype: This may be a read error: a much more frequent sequence differs by one nucleotide. This chain connects TRBV5-5 to TRBJ2-7, with a possible D match to TRBD1 (6 bases). Per germline, CDR1 SGHKS and CDR2 YYEKEE (reference sequence). This CDR3 spans 14 amino acids. CDR3 sequence: CASSLEDSSYEQCF. CDR3 nucleotides: TGTGCCAGCAGCTTGGAGGACAGCTCCTACGAGCAGTGCTTC.

This clonotype was counted many times. The chain joins TRBV11-2 to TRBJ2-1; 7 bases align to TRBD1. CDR3 size: 13 residues. Germline V gene sequence: CDR1 SGHAT, CDR2 FQNNGV. V trimming: 5 bases; J trimming: 8 bases; junction bases outside the gene matches: 6. CDR3 coding DNA: TGTGCCAGCAGCCGACAGGGTTTGGATGAGCAGTTCTTC. This encodes CASSRQGLDEQFF.

The sample holds many counts of this clonotype. The V call is TRBV10-3, the J call TRBJ2-7; perhaps TRBD2 as D (6 bases). From germline, CDR1 is ENHRY and CDR2 SYGVKD. Trimming cost V 10 bases and J 6 bases, with 19 bases left between them. The CDR3 runs 13 residues. In DNA form, the CDR3 reads TGTGCCACCGGACGGACGGAGGGGCCCGAGCAGTACTTC. This codes for CATGRTEGPEQYF.

In its sample, this clonotype was seen many times. This rearrangement joins TRBV24-1 to TRBJ1-4; 10 positions match TRBD1. J gave up 6 bases and V 4 bases, and 4 bases lay outside the gene matches. Germline CDR1 KGHDR, CDR2 SFDVKD. The CDR3 is 15 residues long. As DNA, the CDR3 is TGTGCCACCAGTGAACGGACAGGGGGACATGAAAAACTGTTTTTT. Translation: CATSERTGGHEKLFF.

This clonotype was recorded at least ten times. CDR3 residues: CASSFGNTGNTEAFF. DNA of the CDR3: TGCGCCAGCAGCTTTGGGAATACAGGGAACACTGAAGCTTTCTTT. The chain recombines TRBV5-1 with TRBJ1-1; weak D call: TRBD1 (5 bases). Germline loops: CDR1 SGHRS, CDR2 YFSETQ. With 2 bases removed from V and 1 base from J, the gap between germline ends came to 12 bases. CDR3 length: 15 amino acids. Filled out from reference TRBV5-1 and TRBJ1-1, the complete variable domain reads KAGVTQTPRYLIKTRGQQVTLSCSPISGHRSVSWYQQTPGQGLQFLFEYFSETQRNKGNFPGRFSGRQFSNSRSEMNVSTLELGDSALYLCASSFGNTGNTEAFFGQGTRLTVV.

With regard to this clonotype: This CDR3 is missing its conserved last phenylalanine or tryptophan, likely due to a read error. The chain couples TRBV29-1 to TRBJ2-1; D uncertain. The CDR3 sequence is 12 residues long. The V gene's germline CDR1 is SQVTM and CDR2 ANQGSEA. CDR3 in DNA: TGCAGCGTTGAGGTTCGAGACAATGTGCAGTTCTGC. Translation gives CSVEVRDNVQFC.

There are many counts of this clonotype. The chain recombines TRBV5-1 with TRBJ2-3, with 8 bases lining up with TRBD2. The length of the CDR3 is 17 residues. Germline CDR1 reads SGHRS; CDR2 reads YFSETQ. The ends lost 3 bases at V and 5 bases at J; junction bases unmatched: 14. DNA for the CDR3: TGCGCCAGCAGCTCGAACACGAGAGCGGGAGATATAGATACGCAGTATTTT. Translating it yields CASSSNTRAGDIDTQYF.

This clonotype was seen a handful of times. The chain has TRBV7-2 and TRBJ2-1; 7 bases are shared with TRBD1. V lost 5 bases, J lost 8 bases, and 9 bases stayed unmatched. This CDR3 is 14 amino acids long. From germline, CDR1 is SGHTA and CDR2 FQGNSA. CDR3 sequence: CASSRLLTGYEQFF. The CDR3 DNA reads as TGTGCCAGCAGCCGCCTATTGACAGGGTATGAGCAGTTCTTC. The full variable domain, with the rest looked up from reference TRBV7-2 and TRBJ2-1, is GAGVSQSPSNKVTEKGKDVELRCDPISGHTALYWYRQSLGQGLEFLIYFQGNSAPDKSGLPSDRFSAERTGGSVSTLTIQRTQQEDSAVYLCASSRLLTGYEQFFGPGTRLTVL.

This clonotype has a count of ten or more. The chain carries TRBV6-2 or TRBV6-3 and TRBJ2-6, with unresolved D. The V end was cut by 6 bases, the J end by 4 bases, with 7 bases between. Per the germline V gene, CDR1 is MNHEY and CDR2 is SVGEGT. The CDR3 runs 13 residues. The CDR3 spells CASSKQGANVLTF. As DNA, the CDR3 is TGTGCCAGCAGCAAACAGGGGGCCAACGTCCTGACTTTC.

A word on this clonotype: Given a much more abundant clone one base away, this may be a read error. The J gene is TRBJ2-4, the V gene TRBV7-2; no clear D. Germline V lookup: CDR1 SGHTA, CDR2 FQGNSA. This CDR3 comprises 12 residues. As DNA, the CDR3 is TGTGCCAGCAGCCCCAGATTAAACATTCGGTACTTC. Its translation: CASSPRLNIRYF.

This clonotype has at least ten counts. The V gene is TRBV19, the J gene TRBJ1-5, with TRBD1 matching 8 bases. CDR3 length: 16 amino acids. In germline, CDR1 is LNHDA, CDR2 SQIVND (reference sequence). V lost 7 bases and J lost 9; bases outside the gene matches: 17. For the CDR3, the DNA is TGTGCCAGTATTTCAGCGGACAGGGCTCATGTGGGGCCCCAGCATTTT. Amino acids: CASISADRAHVGPQHF.

This clonotype appeared a few times. The rearrangement uses TRBV20-1 and TRBJ2-3, with 8 bases fitting TRBD1. Germline trimming cut 6 bases from V and 1 base from J; bases unmatched to any gene: 6. This CDR3 is built from 14 residues. Per the germline V gene, CDR1 is DFQATT and CDR2 is SNEGSKA (reference sequence). The CDR3 spells CSASDREGTDTQYF. CDR3 bases: TGCAGTGCATCGGACAGGGAGGGCACAGATACGCAGTATTTT.

This chain links TRBV18 with TRBJ1-1, with D hard to call. V was clipped by 6 bases and J by 1 base, with 9 bases between them. This CDR3 has 13 residues. Germline V CDR1 and CDR2: KGHSH, LQKENI. CDR3 amino acids: CASSPDQNTEAFF. CDR3 in DNA: TGTGCCAGCTCCCCCGACCAGAACACTGAAGCTTTCTTT.

This clonotype was counted ten times or more. One end of the junction varies from germline; a read error may be responsible. The chain couples TRBV6-2 or TRBV6-3 to TRBJ1-2; TRBD1 might be the D (6 bases). From germline, CDR1 is MNHEY and CDR2 SVGEGT. This CDR3 is 12 amino acids long. This CDR3 is CASSPNHGQTSF. CDR3 bases: TGTGCCAGCAGCCCGAACCACGGACAGACCTCCTTC.

This clonotype was detected many times. The chain combines TRBV10-3 with TRBJ2-1; 9 bases line up with TRBD2. Germline CDR1 and CDR2: ENHRY and SYGVKD. With V trimmed by 11 bases and J by 4 bases, 18 bases remained unmatched. The CDR3 runs to 17 residues. The CDR3 nucleotides are TGTGCCCGCGGGAAGACCTCTCTAGCGGGGAGATACAATGAGCAGTTCTTC. Translated: CARGKTSLAGRYNEQFF.

Ten or more counts support this clonotype. The chain carries TRBV29-1 and TRBJ2-1; 11 bases line up with TRBD2. The length of the CDR3 is 14 residues. Germline CDR1 SQVTM, CDR2 ANQGSEA. Losses at the gene ends were 6 bases for V and 5 bases for J; bases not matched to a gene: 6. The CDR3 coding sequence is TGCAGCGTACTGACTAGCGGGAACGACAATGAGCAGTTCTTC. Translating it yields CSVLTSGNDNEQFF.

There are many counts of this clonotype. The gene calls are TRBV6-2 or TRBV6-3 and TRBJ2-7; 8 nucleotides match TRBD2. CDR1 and CDR2 (germline): MNHEY, SVGEGT. V trimming: 1 base; J trimming: 2 bases; junction bases outside the gene matches: 13. This CDR3 is 18 amino acids long. For the CDR3, the DNA is TGTGCCAGCAGTTACTTTCCTGGGGGTAGCGGGATTGCCTACGAGCAGTACTTC. Its translation: CASSYFPGGSGIAYEQYF.

This clonotype was observed at least ten times. The chain employs TRBV3-1 and TRBJ1-1; tentatively, D is TRBD1 (6 bases). The germline CDR1 and CDR2 sequences are LGHDT and YNNKEL (reference sequence). The V end was cut by 4 bases, the J end by 4 bases, with 10 bases between. This CDR3 contains 13 residues. The CDR3 sequence: CASSRRGLTEAFF. CDR3 bases: TGTGCCAGCAGCCGCAGGGGTCTCACTGAAGCTTTCTTT.

The J gene is TRBJ1-1, the V gene TRBV7-9; no clear D. The CDR3 sequence is 15 residues long. The V gene lost 3 bases and the J gene lost 0 bases, with 11 bases spanning the gap. CDR1 is SEHNR and CDR2 is FQNEAQ in the germline V gene (reference sequence). The CDR3 region has the DNA TGTGCCAGCAGCTTGGAGCGCTCAATGAACACTGAAGCTTTCTTT. This sequence encodes CASSLERSMNTEAFF.

This clonotype was detected many times. In nucleotides, the CDR3 is TGCAGTCCAACACAGGGGTCGACCGGGGAGCTGTTTTTT. Translating gives CSPTQGSTGELFF. V and J are TRBV20-1 and TRBJ2-2; TRBD1 matches at 7 bases. The V gene's germline CDR1 is DFQATT and CDR2 SNEGSKA (reference sequence). This CDR3 contains 13 residues. Trimming at V came to 8 bases and at J to 5 bases, leaving 8 bases not matched to a gene.

This clonotype was seen only a few times. The chain joins TRBV7-8 to TRBJ2-7, with TRBD1 matching over 10 bases. CDR1 is SGHVS, CDR2 FQNEAQ, per germline. The CDR3 extends over 16 amino acids. The junction had 4 bases not matched to a gene; V was cut back by 1 base and J by 1 base. The CDR3 reads CASSLGDRGPSYEQYV. CDR3 in DNA: TGTGCCAGCAGCTTAGGGGACAGGGGTCCGTCCTACGAGCAGTACGTC.

Many counts were recorded for this clonotype. The genes are TRBV30 and TRBJ1-5, with a tentative D call TRBD1 (6 bases). The CDR3 has 14 amino acids. Looked up from germline, CDR1 is GTSNPN and CDR2 is SVGIG (reference sequence). The V gene lost 0 bases and the J gene lost 6 bases, with 12 bases spanning the gap. This chain's CDR3 is CAWSVGGLRQPQHF. In DNA form, the CDR3 reads TGTGCCTGGAGTGTAGGGGGACTTCGTCAGCCCCAGCATTTT.

Worth noting for this clonotype: A much larger clone lies a single base off, so this may be a read error. The rearrangement joins TRBV2 to TRBJ2-7; TRBD1 aligns across 7 bases. The V gene end was trimmed by 3 bases and the J gene end by 2 bases; junction bases not matched to a gene: 4. This CDR3 region has 14 residues. Germline-derived CDR1 and CDR2 are SNHLY and FYNNEI. CDR3 sequence reads: CASSDKTGTYEQYV. The CDR3 DNA reads TGTGCCAGCAGTGATAAGACAGGGACCTACGAGCAGTACGTC.

This clonotype was seen just once. The CDR3 nucleotides read TGTGCCAGTAGACAACAGGGGCCTTACACAGATACGCAGTATTTT. As protein: CASRQQGPYTDTQYF. The chain has TRBV19 and TRBJ2-3; TRBD1 aligns across 7 bases. The CDR3 contains 15 residues. In germline, CDR1 is LNHDA, CDR2 SQIVND (reference sequence). V lost 6 bases to trimming and J lost 2 bases; unmatched junction nucleotides: 8.

In its sample, this clonotype was seen many times. The chain joins TRBV5-1 to TRBJ1-4, with 10 nucleotides matching TRBD1. Unmatched junction bases numbered 10, after V lost 4 bases and J lost 10 bases. Germline CDR1 SGHRS, CDR2 YFSETQ. The CDR3 is 15 residues long. CDR3 nucleotides: TGCGCCAGCAGCCCCGGAGGGGACAGGGGAGCAAAACTGTTTTTT. This translates into CASSPGGDRGAKLFF.